This T cell receptor beta chain was documented in a study of blood T cell repertoires in COVID-19. As for the study in general: T cells, B-cell-depleted T cells, or PBMCs provided the cDNA or gDNA that served as material.

Here immunoSEQ multiplex PCR was the method, and the copy in TCRdb shows in-frame clones only, minus some. Of under 500,000 clones in the sample, approximately 90% were seen once. The CDR3 is made up of 15 amino acids. V lost 0 bases and J 6 bases, leaving 14 bases between the germline ends. CDR1 and CDR2 (germline): MNHEY, SVGAGI. The chain recombines TRBV6-5 with TRBJ1-1; D gene ambiguous. The sequence came from a woman younger than 45 with acute or convalescent COVID-19. Sequencing input: peripheral blood. CDR3 coding DNA: TGTGCCAGCAGTTACTCGCGGGTCCCCGGCTCTGAAGCTTTCTTT. Its protein is CASSYSRVPGSEAFF.